These 31 T cell receptor beta chains came from one sample sequenced in a study of STAT5B mutations in CD4+ large granular lymphocyte leukemia. TCRdb's table, derived via immunoSEQ multiplex PCR, lists solely in-frame clones and lacks some. Here the sample spans approximately 490 clones, roughly 73% being singletons. The sequenced material came from PBMCs. The receptor set was obtained from a woman between 40 and 50 years old with CD4+ T-cell large granular lymphocyte leukemia.

The gene calls are TRBV5-6 and TRBJ2-1, with unresolved D. This CDR3 region has 16 residues. Germline V gene sequence: CDR1 SGHDT, CDR2 YYEEEE. Trimming removed 4 bases at V and 6 bases at J, with 20 bases between. CDR3 sequence reads: CASSQVGEAIGNEQFF. Written as DNA, the CDR3 is TGTGCCAGCAGCCAAGTTGGAGAGGCGATCGGCAATGAGCAGTTCTTC. Full variable domain (outside the CDR3, taken from reference TRBV5-6 and TRBJ2-1): DAGVTQSPTHLIKTRGQQVTLRCSPKSGHDTVSWYQQALGQGPQFIFQYYEEEERQRGNFPDRFSGHQFPNYSSELNVNALLLGDSALYLCASSQVGEAIGNEQFFGPGTRLTVL.

A single count supports this clone. This rearrangement joins TRBV5-4 to TRBJ2-6, with unresolved D. V lost 4 bases to trimming and J lost 0 bases, with 8 bases between them. The CDR3 contains 15 residues. The germline gives CDR1 SGHNT, CDR2 YYREEE (reference sequence). CDR3 bases: TGTGCCAGCAGCGGCCGGGCCTCTGGGGCCAACGTCCTGACTTTC. Its protein is CASSGRASGANVLTF.

Relative to its sample, this clone is hyperexpanded. The chain links TRBV27 to TRBJ1-5, with D unresolved. The V gene lost 1 base and the J gene lost 4 bases, with 5 bases spanning the gap. Germline loops: CDR1 MNHEY, CDR2 SMNVEV (reference sequence). This CDR3 spans 13 amino acids. The CDR3 DNA sequence: TGTGCCAGCAGTTTATGGACGAATCAGCCCCAGCATTTT. Its translation is CASSLWTNQPQHF.

This sequence joins TRBV20-1 and TRBJ1-1; weak D call: TRBD1 (6 bases). Germline V gives CDR1 DFQATT, CDR2 SNEGSKA (reference sequence). Trimming stripped 4 bases from V and 4 bases from J, with 7 bases between. The CDR3 runs 11 residues. CDR3: CSANRATEAFF. The CDR3, as DNA: TGCAGTGCTAACAGGGCCACTGAAGCTTTCTTT.

This clone was recorded once. This sequence joins TRBV28 and TRBJ2-7; 10 bases agree with TRBD2. Trimming removed 7 bases from V and 6 bases from J; junction bases left unmatched: 9. Germline-derived CDR1 and CDR2 are MDHEN and SYDVKM. This CDR3 has 14 amino acids. The CDR3 nucleotides are TGTGCCAGCACGAAAGCGGGAGGGCCCCTCGAGCAGTACTTC. This codes for CASTKAGGPLEQYF.

The chain uses TRBV7-9 and TRBJ1-1; D ambiguous. This CDR3 spans 12 amino acids. Trimming left V 5 bases short and J 2 bases short, with 6 bases between. The germline gives CDR1 SEHNR, CDR2 FQNEAQ (reference sequence). CDR3 sequence: CASSTDNTEAFF. Written as DNA, the CDR3 is TGTGCCAGCAGCACTGACAACACTGAAGCTTTCTTT.

The rearrangement uses TRBV19 and TRBJ1-1; possible D gene TRBD1, 5 bases. V was clipped by 5 bases and J by 1 base, with 17 bases between them. This CDR3 spans 16 amino acids. The germline V gene encodes CDR1 LNHDA and CDR2 SQIVND (reference sequence). CDR3 loop: CASSQWTTEGNTEAFF. The CDR3 region has the DNA TGTGCCAGTAGTCAATGGACAACCGAAGGGAACACTGAAGCTTTCTTT. The whole variable domain, filled in from reference TRBV19 and TRBJ1-1, reads DGGITQSPKYLFRKEGQNVTLSCEQNLNHDAMYWYRQDPGQGLRLIYYSQIVNDFQKGDIAEGYSVSREKKESFPLTVTSAQKNPTAFYLCASSQWTTEGNTEAFFGQGTRLTVV.

The chain recombines TRBV7-9 with TRBJ1-2; a possible D gene is TRBD1 (6 bases). V lost 5 bases and J 8 bases, leaving 27 bases between the germline ends. This CDR3 is 17 amino acids long. Per the germline V gene, CDR1 is SEHNR and CDR2 is FQNEAQ (reference sequence). The CDR3 is CASSAHVSAGTKGGYTF. CDR3 nucleotides: TGTGCCAGCAGCGCACACGTCTCCGCCGGGACAAAGGGAGGCTACACCTTC.

V and J are TRBV29-1 and TRBJ1-1, with D unclear. Trimming removed 0 bases from V and 1 base from J, with 3 bases in between. CDR1 SQVTM and CDR2 ANQGSEA come from the germline V gene. The CDR3 is 12 amino acids. The CDR3 bases are TGCAGCGTTGAAGACGGGAACACTGAAGCTTTCTTT. Translating it yields CSVEDGNTEAFF. The full variable domain, its missing parts supplied by reference TRBV29-1 and TRBJ1-1, is SAVISQKPSRDICQRGTSLTIQCQVDSQVTMMFWYRQQPGQSLTLIATANQGSEATYESGFVIDKFPISRPNLTFSTLTVSNMSPEDSSIYLCSVEDGNTEAFFGQGTRLTVV.

This clone was detected a few times. This chain uses TRBV11-3 with TRBJ2-2; 8 bases line up with TRBD2. V lost 5 bases to trimming and J lost 4 bases; unmatched junction nucleotides: 12. CDR1 and CDR2 from the germline V gene are SGHNT and YENEEA. This CDR3 spans 17 amino acids. CDR3 bases: TGTGCCAGCAGCGCCTCCTCGGGGAGCGGGGGCACCGGGGAGCTGTTTTTT. Translation gives CASSASSGSGGTGELFF.

This clone was counted only a few times. The V gene is TRBV13, the J gene TRBJ2-1; 9 positions match TRBD1. Germline V CDR1 and CDR2: PRHDT, FYEKMQ (reference sequence). V gave up 5 bases and J gave up 8 bases; unmatched junction bases: 22. The CDR3 is made up of 19 amino acids. The CDR3 DNA reads TGTGCCAGCAGCCCGAGAAGACCTCTAGACAGGGGGATGATGTATGAGCAGTTCTTC. Translation: CASSPRRPLDRGMMYEQFF.

The chain is built from TRBV10-3 and TRBJ2-6; D perhaps matches TRBD1 (6 bases). Germline V gene data show CDR1 as ENHRY and CDR2 as SYGVKD. Trimming cost V 5 bases and J 5 bases, with 22 bases left between them. This CDR3 is 18 amino acids long. CDR3 sequence reads: CAISRGFCIQSRANVLTF. CDR3 DNA sequence: TGTGCCATCAGTAGGGGGTTCTGTATACAAAGTCGGGCCAACGTCCTGACTTTC.

The V and J genes are TRBV11-3 and TRBJ2-5; the match to TRBD2 covers 8 bases. Germline CDR1 SGHNT, CDR2 YENEEA. J gave up 0 bases and V 2 bases, and 2 bases lay outside the gene matches. This CDR3 is built from 15 residues. This CDR3 reads CASSLSSGNQETQYF. The CDR3 nucleotides read TGTGCCAGCAGCTTAAGTAGCGGGAACCAAGAGACCCAGTACTTC.

This sequence joins TRBV19 and TRBJ2-3; D not certain. CDR3 length: 14 residues. V lost 3 bases and J lost 4, with 11 bases in between. CDR1 LNHDA and CDR2 SQIVND come from the germline V gene (reference sequence). The CDR3 sequence: CASSIPGTADTQYF. CDR3 sequence (DNA): TGTGCCAGTAGTATTCCGGGTACCGCAGATACGCAGTATTTT.

The rearrangement links TRBV2 to TRBJ2-7; 8 nucleotides match TRBD1. The V segment lost 5 bases and the J segment 3 bases; nucleotides outside the gene matches: 9. Germline assignment: CDR1 SNHLY and CDR2 FYNNEI. CDR3 size: 15 residues. CDR3 nucleotides: TGTGCCAGCAGTCACTATCGACAGGGGCGCTACGAGCAGTACTTC. Amino acids: CASSHYRQGRYEQYF.

The gene calls are TRBV15 and TRBJ2-7; 11 positions agree with TRBD1. The V gene's germline CDR1 is LNHNV and CDR2 YYDKDF (reference sequence). This CDR3 spans 16 amino acids. V was clipped by 5 bases and J by 0 bases; unmatched bases: 6. The CDR3, as DNA: TGTGCCACCAGCGGACAGGGGGCACCCAGCTCCTACGAGCAGTACTTC. This gives the protein CATSGQGAPSSYEQYF.

This chain links TRBV9 with TRBJ1-3; TRBD1 aligns across 10 bases. The CDR3 has 16 amino acids. CDR1 is SGDLS and CDR2 is YYNGEE in the germline V gene. The J segment lost 0 bases and the V segment lost 7 bases, leaving 7 bases of the junction unmatched. The CDR3 loop is CASGTGENSSGNTIYF. CDR3 sequence (DNA): TGTGCCAGCGGGACAGGGGAGAATAGCTCTGGAAACACCATATATTTT.

The chain is built from TRBV7-8 and TRBJ2-1; D remains unclear. Per germline, CDR1 SGHVS and CDR2 FQNEAQ. Trimming took 5 bases from V and 4 from J, leaving 15 bases between them. This CDR3 is built from 15 residues. CDR3 amino acids: CASSEDTYNYNEQFF. In DNA form, the CDR3 reads TGTGCCAGCAGCGAAGACACCTACAATTACAATGAGCAGTTCTTC.

The CDR3 coding sequence is TGTGCCAGCAGCCCCTACGTGGGACCCATGTACCAAGAGACCCAGTACTTC. It specifies CASSPYVGPMYQETQYF. The chain links TRBV9 to TRBJ2-5; D tentatively fits TRBD1 or TRBD2 (5 bases each). Germline loops: CDR1 SGDLS, CDR2 YYNGEE. The CDR3 length is 17 residues. V was shortened by 4 bases and J by 0 bases, with 19 bases between the two germline ends.

The rearrangement joins TRBV11-3 to TRBJ2-1, with D perhaps assigned TRBD1 or TRBD2 (6 bases each). This CDR3 has 16 amino acids. CDR1 is SGHNT, CDR2 YENEEA, per germline. Trimming removed 5 bases at V and 2 bases at J, with 16 bases between. The CDR3 DNA reads TGTGCCAGCAGCCCGCTAGGAGGGGGACCCTACAATGAGCAGTTCTTC. Amino acids: CASSPLGGGPYNEQFF.

In the case of this clone: Other DNA variants within this sample encode the same CDR3. This chain uses TRBV19 with TRBJ1-2; D is unclear. V gave up 6 bases and J gave up 2 bases, with 4 bases separating them. CDR1 is LNHDA and CDR2 is SQIVND in the germline V gene (reference sequence). This CDR3 spans 11 amino acids. The CDR3 reads CASRDNYGYTF. The CDR3 DNA follows: TGTGCCAGTAGGGACAACTATGGCTACACCTTC.

V is TRBV29-1 and J is TRBJ1-2; 9 nucleotides match TRBD1. Germline CDR1 reads SQVTM; CDR2 reads ANQGSEA. The length of the CDR3 is 14 residues. Trimming at V came to 6 bases and at J to 4 bases, leaving 9 bases not matched to a gene. Here the CDR3 DNA reads TGCAGCGTGGGAGGGGACAGGGCGATCTATGGCTACACCTTC. Protein sequence: CSVGGDRAIYGYTF.

The J gene is TRBJ1-2, the V gene TRBV9, with TRBD1 as a possible D gene (6 bases). Germline V lookup: CDR1 SGDLS, CDR2 YYNGEE. With 7 bases removed from V and 5 bases from J, the gap between germline ends came to 18 bases. CDR3 length: 14 residues. The CDR3, as DNA: TGTGCCAGCGCTCAGGGAGGGGGTGAATATGGCTACACCTTC. Translating it yields CASAQGGGEYGYTF.

This chain links TRBV11-2 with TRBJ1-5; D unclear. Trimming stripped 5 bases from V and 4 bases from J, with 18 bases between. The CDR3 runs 16 residues. Germline V gene data show CDR1 as SGHAT and CDR2 as FQNNGV. CDR3 nucleotides: TGTGCCAGCAGCCTCCTCCCGACAAACGGTAATCAGCCCCAGCATTTT. Amino acids: CASSLLPTNGNQPQHF.

The chain combines TRBV4-1 with TRBJ1-1; 8 bases match TRBD1. Germline loops: CDR1 MGHRA, CDR2 YSYEKL. The V segment lost 4 bases and the J segment 3 bases; nucleotides outside the gene matches: 13. The CDR3 consists of 17 residues. CDR3 bases: TGCGCCAGCAGCCCCCGGGACAGGTACTTGTTGGACACTGAAGCTTTCTTT. It specifies CASSPRDRYLLDTEAFF.

The chain joins TRBV6-1 to TRBJ1-6; 7 bases agree with TRBD1. The V gene end was trimmed by 1 base and the J gene end by 4 bases; junction bases not matched to a gene: 4. In germline, CDR1 is MNHNS, CDR2 SASEGT. The length of the CDR3 is 16 residues. The CDR3 loop is CASSEGPRGYNSPLHF. CDR3 bases: TGTGCCAGCAGTGAAGGCCCCAGGGGGTATAATTCACCCCTCCACTTT.

This chain connects TRBV4-1 to TRBJ2-6; D could derive from TRBD1 or TRBD2 (6 bases each). CDR1 is MGHRA and CDR2 is YSYEKL in the germline V gene. This CDR3 has 19 residues. Deletions cut 2 bases from V and 0 bases from J, with 17 bases between. The chain's CDR3 is CASSQRGGDTASGANVLTF. The CDR3 bases are TGCGCCAGCAGCCAACGAGGAGGGGACACCGCCTCTGGGGCCAACGTCCTGACTTTC.

The gene calls are TRBV2 and TRBJ2-6; TRBD1 matches at 9 bases. From germline, CDR1 is SNHLY and CDR2 FYNNEI. This CDR3 is 18 amino acids long. The V segment lost 3 bases and the J segment 7 bases; nucleotides outside the gene matches: 13. DNA of the CDR3: TGTGCCAGCAGTGATCAGCGCCCAACAGGGGGCCTAGCCAACGTCCTGACTTTC. As protein: CASSDQRPTGGLANVLTF.

This chain uses TRBV6-5 with TRBJ2-1; TRBD2 might be the D (6 bases). This CDR3 is built from 13 residues. Germline CDR1 reads MNHEY; CDR2 reads SVGAGI. V was trimmed by 8 bases and J by 3 bases, leaving 11 bases between them. CDR3 loop: CASGRRGYNEQFF. Here the CDR3 DNA reads TGTGCCAGCGGGAGGCGCGGCTACAATGAGCAGTTCTTC.

This chain uses TRBV6-1 with TRBJ1-5; weak D call: TRBD1 (5 bases). The V gene lost 7 bases and the J gene lost 0 bases, with 13 bases spanning the gap. CDR3 length: 15 residues. Germline V gene lookup returns CDR1 MNHNS and CDR2 SASEGT. The CDR3 is CASNQGLYSNQPQHF. The CDR3 region has the DNA TGTGCCAGCAACCAGGGACTCTATAGCAATCAGCCCCAGCATTTT.

The chain uses TRBV7-8 and TRBJ1-1; 8 bases map to TRBD1. V was pared by 1 base and J by 0 bases, with 1 base of the junction left unmatched. CDR3 length equals 15 residues. The V gene's germline CDR1 is SGHVS and CDR2 FQNEAQ. The CDR3 region is CASSLGQGMNTEAFF. CDR3 nucleotides: TGTGCCAGCAGCTTAGGACAGGGGATGAACACTGAAGCTTTCTTT. Full variable domain (remainder filled in from reference TRBV7-8 and TRBJ1-1): GAGVSQSPRYKVAKRGQDVALRCDPISGHVSLFWYQQALGQGPEFLTYFQNEAQLDKSGLPSDRFFAERPEGSVSTLKIQRTQQEDSAVYLCASSLGQGMNTEAFFGQGTRLTVV.